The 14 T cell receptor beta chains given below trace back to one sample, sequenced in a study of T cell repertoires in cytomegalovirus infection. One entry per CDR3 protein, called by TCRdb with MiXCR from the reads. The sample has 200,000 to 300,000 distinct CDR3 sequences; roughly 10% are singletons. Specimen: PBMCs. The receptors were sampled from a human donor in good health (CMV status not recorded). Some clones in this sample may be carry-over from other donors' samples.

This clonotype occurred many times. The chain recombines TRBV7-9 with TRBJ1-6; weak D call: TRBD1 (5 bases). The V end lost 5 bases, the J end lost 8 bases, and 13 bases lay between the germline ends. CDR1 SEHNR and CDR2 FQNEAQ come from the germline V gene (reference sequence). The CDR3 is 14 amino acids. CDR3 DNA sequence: TGTGCCAGCAGCCCCCCGGGGCGGGATTCACCCCTCCACTTT. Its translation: CASSPPGRDSPLHF.

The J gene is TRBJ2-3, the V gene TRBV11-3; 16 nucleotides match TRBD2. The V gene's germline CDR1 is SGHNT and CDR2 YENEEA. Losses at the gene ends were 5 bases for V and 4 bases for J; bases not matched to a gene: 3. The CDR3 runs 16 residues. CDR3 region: CASSPGTSGGADTQYF. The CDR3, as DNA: TGTGCCAGCAGCCCGGGGACTAGCGGGGGGGCAGATACGCAGTATTTT.

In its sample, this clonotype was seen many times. The CDR3 DNA reads TGCGCCAGCAGCCAAGGACAGGGAGGCACGGCTAATGAAAAACTGTTTTTT. It codes for CASSQGQGGTANEKLFF. The V and J genes are TRBV4-3 and TRBJ1-4, with 7 bases lining up with TRBD1. The germline V gene has CDR1 LGHNA and CDR2 YSLEER. This CDR3 contains 17 residues. Trimming at V came to 1 base and at J to 3 bases, leaving 8 bases not matched to a gene.

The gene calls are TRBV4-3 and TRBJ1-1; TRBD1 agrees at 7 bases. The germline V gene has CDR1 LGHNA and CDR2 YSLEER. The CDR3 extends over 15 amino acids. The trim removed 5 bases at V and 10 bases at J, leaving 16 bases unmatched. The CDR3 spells CASSEGFRDRGGAFF. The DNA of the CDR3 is TGCGCCAGCAGCGAAGGATTCCGGGACAGAGGGGGAGCTTTCTTT.

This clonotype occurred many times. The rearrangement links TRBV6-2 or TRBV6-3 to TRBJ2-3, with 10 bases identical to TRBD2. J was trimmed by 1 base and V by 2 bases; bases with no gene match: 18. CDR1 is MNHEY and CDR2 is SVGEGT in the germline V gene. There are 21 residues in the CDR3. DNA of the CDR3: TGTGCCAGCAGTTACAGTATTACTAGCGGGGCTATCTTATCCCGCACAGATACGCAGTATTTT. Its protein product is CASSYSITSGAILSRTDTQYF.

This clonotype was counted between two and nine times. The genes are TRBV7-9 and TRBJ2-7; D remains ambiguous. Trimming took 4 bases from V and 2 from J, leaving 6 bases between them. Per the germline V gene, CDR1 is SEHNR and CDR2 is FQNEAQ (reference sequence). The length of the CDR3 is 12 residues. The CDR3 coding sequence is TGTGCCAGCAGCTATTCTACCTACGAGCAGTACTTC. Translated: CASSYSTYEQYF. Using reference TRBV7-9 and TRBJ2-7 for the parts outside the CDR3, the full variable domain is DTGVSQNPRHKITKRGQNVTFRCDPISEHNRLYWYRQTLGQGPEFLTYFQNEAQLEKSRLLSDRFSAERPKGSFSTLEIQRTEQGDSAMYLCASSYSTYEQYFGPGTRLTVT.

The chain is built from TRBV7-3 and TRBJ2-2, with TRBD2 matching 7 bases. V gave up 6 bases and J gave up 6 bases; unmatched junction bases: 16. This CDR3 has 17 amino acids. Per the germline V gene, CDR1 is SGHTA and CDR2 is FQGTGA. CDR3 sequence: CASSRQLLARPAGELFF. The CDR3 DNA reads TGTGCCAGCAGTCGACAACTACTAGCGCGACCTGCCGGGGAGCTGTTTTTT. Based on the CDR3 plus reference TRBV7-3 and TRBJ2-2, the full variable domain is GAGVSQTPSNKVTEKGKYVELRCDPISGHTALYWYRQSLGQGPEFLIYFQGTGAADDSGLPNDRFFAVRPEGSVSTLKIQRTERGDSAVYLCASSRQLLARPAGELFFGEGSRLTVL.

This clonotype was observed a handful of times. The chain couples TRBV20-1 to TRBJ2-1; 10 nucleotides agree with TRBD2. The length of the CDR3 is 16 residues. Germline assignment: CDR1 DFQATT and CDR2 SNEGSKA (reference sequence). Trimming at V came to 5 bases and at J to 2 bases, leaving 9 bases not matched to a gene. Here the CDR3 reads CSARAGGPETYNEQFF. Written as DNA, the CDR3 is TGCAGTGCTCGAGCGGGAGGGCCCGAAACCTACAATGAGCAGTTCTTC.

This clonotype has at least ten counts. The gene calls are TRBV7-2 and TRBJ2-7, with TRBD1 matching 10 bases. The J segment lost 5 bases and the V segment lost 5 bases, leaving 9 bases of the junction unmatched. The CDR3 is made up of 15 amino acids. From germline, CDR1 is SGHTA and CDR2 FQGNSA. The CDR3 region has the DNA TGTGCCAGCAGCCTAACTTGGGACAGGGGTCACGAGCAGTACTTC. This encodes CASSLTWDRGHEQYF.

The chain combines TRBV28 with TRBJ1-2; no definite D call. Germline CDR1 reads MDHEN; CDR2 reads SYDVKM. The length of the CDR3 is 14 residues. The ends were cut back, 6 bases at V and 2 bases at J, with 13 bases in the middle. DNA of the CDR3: TGTGCCAGCAGCCCCGTGGCGGGGAACTATGGCTACACCTTC. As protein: CASSPVAGNYGYTF.

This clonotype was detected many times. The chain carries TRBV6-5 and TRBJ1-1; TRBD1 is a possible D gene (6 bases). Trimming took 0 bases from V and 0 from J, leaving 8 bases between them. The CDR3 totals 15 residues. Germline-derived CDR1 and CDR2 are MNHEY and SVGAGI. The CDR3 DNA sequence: TGTGCCAGCAGTTACTCTTACAGGGTGAACACTGAAGCTTTCTTT. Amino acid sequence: CASSYSYRVNTEAFF.

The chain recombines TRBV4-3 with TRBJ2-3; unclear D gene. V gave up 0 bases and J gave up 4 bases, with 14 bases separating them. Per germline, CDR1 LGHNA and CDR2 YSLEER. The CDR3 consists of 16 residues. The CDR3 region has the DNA TGCGCCAGCAGCCAAGATCGAGGACCCCGCCCAGATACGCAGTATTTT. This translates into CASSQDRGPRPDTQYF.

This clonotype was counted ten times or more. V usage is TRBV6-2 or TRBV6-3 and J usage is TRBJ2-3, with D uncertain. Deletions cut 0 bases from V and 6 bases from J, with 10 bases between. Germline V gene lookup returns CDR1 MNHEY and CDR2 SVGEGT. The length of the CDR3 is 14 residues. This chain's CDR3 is CASSYSNPPDTQYF. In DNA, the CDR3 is TGTGCCAGCAGTTACTCGAACCCCCCGGATACGCAGTATTTT.

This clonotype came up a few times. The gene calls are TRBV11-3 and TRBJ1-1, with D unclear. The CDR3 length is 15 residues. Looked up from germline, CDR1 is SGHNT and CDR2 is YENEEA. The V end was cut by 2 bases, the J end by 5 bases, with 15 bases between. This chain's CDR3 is CASSLWPGIETEAFF. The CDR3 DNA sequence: TGTGCCAGCAGCTTATGGCCGGGGATTGAGACTGAAGCTTTCTTT.